The entry that follows covers one T cell receptor (beta chain) sequence. These data are taken from a study of T cells in Graves' hyperthyroidism and ophthalmopathy. Study-level background: Before treatment of any kind, peripheral blood was taken at initial diagnosis.

Authors of the study amplified TCR beta CDR3 regions from RNA transcripts. A first-round RT-PCR of the TCR CDR3 used the HTBI primer set. Each CDR3 protein is one row after TCRdb ran MiXCR on the multiplex PCR reads. The table lists 150,000 or so distinct CDR3 sequences, less than 25% of them singletons. Trimming pared 5 bases from V and 2 bases from J, leaving 15 bases between. CDR3 length: 15 residues. Per germline, CDR1 MGHDK and CDR2 SYGVNS. This chain joins TRBV25-1 and TRBJ1-2; tentative D call: TRBD1 (5 bases). This receptor was taken from a woman aged 45 to 65 with Graves' hyperthyroidism that later progressed to Graves' ophthalmopathy. Sequenced: blood. Here the CDR3 DNA reads TGTGCCAGCAGTCGCTGGGACGGAGTAAACTATGGCTACACCTTC. The encoded protein is CASSRWDGVNYGYTF.